Listed here are 28 T cell receptor beta chains from one sample, sequenced in a study of blood T cell repertoires in COVID-19 (dated by TCRdb to 2020 to 2021). Receptor libraries were prepared by the immunoSEQ multiplex PCR assay. TCRdb re-hosts the immuneACCESS table, in-frame sequences only. Its copies lack some clones; in the studies checked, an unresolved V gene accounts for under half of them, and the cause for the rest is not known. This sample lists under 150,000 clones; 84% were detected once. 8.8% of the sample lies in the top ten. Sequenced material: peripheral blood. The receptors derive from a woman older than 75 in a cohort sampled during active or convalescent COVID-19.

V is TRBV4-1 and J is TRBJ1-1; 10 bases agree with TRBD1. The CDR3 has 15 residues. Germline V gene sequence: CDR1 MGHRA, CDR2 YSYEKL. With V trimmed by 3 bases and J by 4 bases, 5 bases remained unmatched. The CDR3 DNA follows: TGCGCCAGCAGCCACCCGGGACAGGGGTTCACTGAAGCTTTCTTT. It is translated as CASSHPGQGFTEAFF.

This chain links TRBV7-2 with TRBJ1-2, with D uncertain. The CDR3 has 16 residues. V gave up 3 bases and J gave up 10 bases, with 24 bases separating them. Germline CDR1 reads SGHTA; CDR2 reads FQGNSA. This CDR3 reads CASSFLIAQDLLPYTF. CDR3 nucleotide sequence: TGTGCCAGCAGCTTCCTTATCGCGCAAGACCTACTACCCTACACCTTC.

The chain carries TRBV5-8 and TRBJ2-2; a possible D gene is TRBD1 (6 bases). Per germline, CDR1 SGHTS and CDR2 YDEGEE. The CDR3 runs 15 residues. The V end lost 1 base, the J end lost 4 bases, and 11 bases lay between the germline ends. The CDR3 spells CASSLLGAGTGELFF. CDR3 nucleotides: TGTGCCAGCAGCTTGCTGGGGGCGGGCACCGGGGAGCTGTTTTTT. Looking up the rest from reference TRBV5-8 and TRBJ2-2 gives the full variable domain: EAGVTQSPTHLIKTRGQQATLRCSPISGHTSVYWYQQALGLGLQFLLWYDEGEERNRGNFPPRFSGRQFPNYSSELNVNALELEDSALYLCASSLLGAGTGELFFGEGSRLTVL.

This clone has a handful of counts. The CDR3, as DNA: TGCGCCAGCAGCCCAAGCCCGAGGACAGGCGGTCACGGGGAGCTGTTTTTT. It specifies CASSPSPRTGGHGELFF. This sequence joins TRBV5-1 and TRBJ2-2; 7 bases are a match to TRBD1. The CDR3 runs 17 residues. J lost 7 bases, V lost 4 bases, and 16 bases had no gene match. Per the germline V gene, CDR1 is SGHRS and CDR2 is YFSETQ.

This clone was recorded only once. The rearrangement links TRBV6-5 to TRBJ1-6, with D perhaps TRBD1 (5 bases). V lost 8 bases to trimming and J lost 5 bases, with 16 bases between them. The V gene's germline CDR1 is MNHEY and CDR2 SVGAGI. The CDR3 runs 15 residues. The CDR3 sequence: CASRAGTRDNSPLHF. CDR3 nucleotide sequence: TGTGCCAGCCGCGCCGGGACTCGGGATAATTCACCCCTCCACTTT.

The rearrangement links TRBV9 to TRBJ2-2, with TRBD1 matching over 7 bases. The CDR3 is 17 residues long. Trimming at V came to 3 bases and at J to 1 base, leaving 9 bases not matched to a gene. Germline CDR1 reads SGDLS; CDR2 reads YYNGEE. The CDR3, as DNA: TGTGCCAGCAGCGCCCCACAGGGGAAAGAGAACACCGGGGAGCTGTTTTTT. It specifies CASSAPQGKENTGELFF.

The chain carries TRBV5-4 and TRBJ2-3; 7 nucleotides line up with TRBD2. Germline CDR1 is SGHNT and CDR2 is YYREEE (reference sequence). This CDR3 is built from 15 residues. V dropped 4 bases and J dropped 6; count of bases not matched to a gene: 11. The DNA of the CDR3 is TGTGCCAGCAGCGCACGAGCGGGGCCCGGGGATACGCAGTATTTT. It yields the protein CASSARAGPGDTQYF. Full variable domain (missing parts from reference TRBV5-4 and TRBJ2-3): ETGVTQSPTHLIKTRGQQVTLRCSSQSGHNTVSWYQQALGQGPQFIFQYYREEENGRGNFPPRFSGLQFPNYSSELNVNALELDDSALYLCASSARAGPGDTQYFGPGTRLTVL.

V is TRBV2 and J is TRBJ2-5; D uncertain. The CDR3 contains 13 residues. V lost 7 bases to trimming and J lost 4 bases, with 13 bases between them. Germline V CDR1 and CDR2: SNHLY, FYNNEI. CDR3 sequence reads: CASIPRGSETQYF. DNA for the CDR3: TGTGCCAGCATTCCTAGAGGCTCAGAGACCCAGTACTTC.

The J gene is TRBJ1-1, the V gene TRBV6-1; TRBD1 matches 7 bases. CDR1 and CDR2 from the germline V gene are MNHNS and SASEGT. The trim removed 1 base at V and 4 bases at J, leaving 12 bases unmatched. The CDR3 has 17 amino acids. This CDR3 reads CASSEGDRGLKRTEAFF. The CDR3 DNA follows: TGTGCCAGCAGTGAAGGGGACAGAGGGTTGAAGCGCACTGAAGCTTTCTTT.

The chain links TRBV6-2 or TRBV6-3 to TRBJ2-3, with D tentatively TRBD2 (5 bases). The CDR3 has 16 residues. The V end was cut by 2 bases, the J end by 4 bases, with 16 bases between. Germline assignment: CDR1 MNHEY and CDR2 SVGEGT. The DNA for the CDR3 is TGTGCCAGCAGTTACGAGGCCGGGGAGCCGGCAGATACGCAGTATTTT. This translates into CASSYEAGEPADTQYF.

The chain has TRBV6-5 and TRBJ1-1; D is undetermined. There are 13 residues in the CDR3. Germline V gene data show CDR1 as MNHEY and CDR2 as SVGAGI. The germline V and J ends were trimmed by 8 bases and 2 bases, with 12 bases remaining between them. The CDR3 coding sequence is TGTGCCAGCGCAAAGAGGAGTAACACTGAAGCTTTCTTT. Protein: CASAKRSNTEAFF.

The rearrangement joins TRBV11-2 to TRBJ2-2; 8 bases are a match to TRBD1. Losses at the gene ends were 5 bases for V and 4 bases for J; bases not matched to a gene: 6. This CDR3 has 15 amino acids. CDR1 and CDR2 from the germline V gene are SGHAT and FQNNGV. The CDR3, as DNA: TGTGCCAGCAGCCTGAATACAGGGGGCACCGGGGAGCTGTTTTTT. Its translation: CASSLNTGGTGELFF.

V is TRBV19 and J is TRBJ2-2; 9 positions match TRBD1. CDR1 LNHDA and CDR2 SQIVND come from the germline V gene (reference sequence). This CDR3 has 15 residues. The J segment lost 4 bases and the V segment lost 10 bases, leaving 10 bases of the junction unmatched. This CDR3 is CATHRDRDGTGELFF. CDR3 bases: TGTGCCACCCACCGGGACAGGGACGGCACCGGGGAGCTGTTTTTT.

This clone was recorded only once. The rearrangement uses TRBV13 and TRBJ2-5; TRBD2 matches at 15 bases. CDR1 and CDR2 from the germline V gene are PRHDT and FYEKMQ (reference sequence). The V segment lost 5 bases and the J segment 0 bases; nucleotides outside the gene matches: 10. The CDR3 has 19 amino acids. For the CDR3, the DNA is TGTGCCAGCAGCCCGGGACTAGCGGGGGGTCGAGCGTACCAAGAGACCCAGTACTTC. It encodes CASSPGLAGGRAYQETQYF.

The chain combines TRBV6-5 with TRBJ2-5; a weak D match, TRBD1 (5 bases). CDR1 MNHEY and CDR2 SVGAGI come from the germline V gene. CDR3 size: 13 residues. Deletions cut 3 bases from V and 1 base from J, with 6 bases between. The CDR3 loop is CASSYQGQETQYF. CDR3 in DNA: TGTGCCAGCAGTTATCAGGGCCAAGAGACCCAGTACTTC.

About this clone itself: Within the sample, other DNA sequences also encode this same CDR3. The chain joins TRBV19 to TRBJ1-2; 7 nucleotides agree with TRBD1. Germline CDR1 is LNHDA and CDR2 is SQIVND (reference sequence). This CDR3 has 12 residues. Trimming removed 9 bases from V and 4 bases from J; junction bases left unmatched: 5. Here the CDR3 reads CASRTGGYGYTF. Written as DNA, the CDR3 is TGTGCCAGCCGGACAGGCGGCTATGGCTACACCTTC.

This chain uses TRBV12-3 or TRBV12-4 with TRBJ2-4; D unclear. Trimming took 5 bases from V and 8 from J, leaving 13 bases between them. The CDR3 has 13 amino acids. CDR3 residues: CASSIQRRDIQYF. The DNA of the CDR3 is TGTGCCAGCAGTATACAAAGACGGGACATTCAGTACTTC.

The chain has TRBV20-1 and TRBJ2-3; D not certain. The CDR3 has 13 residues. The V end was cut by 3 bases, the J end by 0 bases, with 7 bases between. Germline CDR1 reads DFQATT; CDR2 reads SNEGSKA (reference sequence). DNA of the CDR3: TGCAGTGCTAGTCTCAGGAGCACAGATACGCAGTATTTT. Translating gives CSASLRSTDTQYF.

The chain is built from TRBV7-2 and TRBJ2-7; 9 nucleotides match TRBD2. Germline-derived CDR1 and CDR2 are SGHTA and FQGNSA. The ends lost 3 bases at V and 2 bases at J; junction bases unmatched: 5. The CDR3 spans 15 residues. The CDR3: CASSFSGGRTYEQYV. The CDR3 bases are TGTGCCAGCAGCTTCAGCGGGGGGCGAACCTACGAGCAGTACGTC.

The V gene is TRBV30, the J gene TRBJ2-3; TRBD2 aligns across 10 bases. This CDR3 is 14 amino acids long. The V segment lost 8 bases and the J segment 4 bases; nucleotides outside the gene matches: 9. In germline, CDR1 is GTSNPN, CDR2 SVGIG (reference sequence). The CDR3 loop reads CAHQGLALADTQYF. The CDR3 DNA reads as TGTGCCCACCAGGGACTAGCGTTGGCAGATACGCAGTATTTT.

This rearrangement joins TRBV7-2 to TRBJ2-3, with TRBD2 identical over 8 bases. Losses at the gene ends were 2 bases for V and 5 bases for J; bases not matched to a gene: 18. The CDR3 length is 19 residues. From germline, CDR1 is SGHTA and CDR2 FQGNSA. DNA of the CDR3: TGTGCCAGCAGCTTAAAGGGACCGCTGGGCGGGGGGCCTAGAGATACGCAGTATTTT. Protein sequence: CASSLKGPLGGGPRDTQYF.

The chain uses TRBV4-1 and TRBJ1-2, with D hard to call. Trimming cost V 4 bases and J 2 bases, with 11 bases left between them. Looked up from germline, CDR1 is MGHRA and CDR2 is YSYEKL. This CDR3 comprises 14 residues. CDR3: CASSPPGLNYGYTF. CDR3 DNA sequence: TGCGCCAGCAGCCCCCCTGGACTAAACTATGGCTACACCTTC.

This clone came up a few times. The chain joins TRBV7-3 to TRBJ1-6; D call uncertain. The ends were cut back, 4 bases at V and 9 bases at J, with 10 bases in the middle. CDR3 length: 13 residues. In germline, CDR1 is SGHTA, CDR2 FQGTGA. The CDR3 DNA follows: TGTGCCAGCAGCTCTGGGCGCAGTTCACCCCTCCACTTT. Protein: CASSSGRSSPLHF.

This sequence joins TRBV5-1 and TRBJ2-1; 8 bases align to TRBD2. V shed 4 bases and J 4 bases; nucleotides not matched to a gene: 7. CDR1 is SGHRS and CDR2 is YFSETQ in the germline V gene. This CDR3 comprises 15 residues. The CDR3 loop reads CASSPSGGLYNEQFF. For the CDR3, the DNA is TGCGCCAGCAGCCCCAGCGGGGGTCTATACAATGAGCAGTTCTTC. Combining the CDR3 with reference TRBV5-1 and TRBJ2-1 gives the whole variable domain KAGVTQTPRYLIKTRGQQVTLSCSPISGHRSVSWYQQTPGQGLQFLFEYFSETQRNKGNFPGRFSGRQFSNSRSEMNVSTLELGDSALYLCASSPSGGLYNEQFFGPGTRLTVL.

V gene TRBV7-6 combines with J gene TRBJ1-6; tentatively, D is TRBD1 (5 bases). Between the trimmed V and J ends, which lost 6 bases and 6 bases, there was a span of 15 bases. The germline V gene has CDR1 SGHVS and CDR2 FNYEAQ. This CDR3 spans 15 amino acids. Here the CDR3 DNA reads TGTGCCAGCAGACTCACGACAGCTACTAATTCACCCCTCCACTTT. This sequence encodes CASRLTTATNSPLHF.

This rearrangement joins TRBV4-1 to TRBJ2-7; D may be TRBD1 (6 bases). The germline V gene has CDR1 MGHRA and CDR2 YSYEKL. The V and J ends lost 0 bases and 1 base respectively, with 13 bases between them. CDR3 length: 16 amino acids. Here the CDR3 reads CASSQDLGRGSYEQYF. The DNA of the CDR3 is TGCGCCAGCAGCCAAGATTTGGGCAGGGGATCCTACGAGCAGTACTTC.

The genes are TRBV19 and TRBJ2-3; 10 bases map to TRBD1. CDR3 length: 14 residues. The ends lost 4 bases at V and 5 bases at J; junction bases unmatched: 3. From germline, CDR1 is LNHDA and CDR2 SQIVND (reference sequence). This CDR3 reads CASSTGTGVDTQYF. The CDR3 DNA reads TGTGCCAGTAGTACAGGGACAGGGGTAGATACGCAGTATTTT.

This clone was counted a few times. The V gene is TRBV7-2, the J gene TRBJ1-6; D gene unclear. V lost 2 bases, J lost 5 bases, and 13 bases lay in between. The CDR3 contains 16 residues. CDR1 and CDR2 (germline): SGHTA, FQGNSA. The CDR3, as DNA: TGTGCCAGCAGCTTATATCTCGGGTCCAATAATTCACCCCTCCACTTT. Protein: CASSLYLGSNNSPLHF.